This is a list of T cell receptor beta chains from one sample in a study of molecular identifiers for immune sequencing clone quantification. MiXCR, applied by TCRdb to the PCR reads, yields one record per CDR3 protein. The repertoire holds around 460,000 distinct CDR3 sequences, with about 22% as singletons. The sequenced sample consisted of naive CD8+ T cells from blood, with Jurkat cell RNA spiked in. The receptors shown here come from a human donor in good health. Some libraries in this study had Jurkat cell RNA spiked in. The conserved cysteine and the conserved F or W are not part of the CDR3 here. Fields, in order: V gene, clone size, CDR3 protein. Clone size is given for some rows only: seen once, a few or many times, or a class if the clone is expanded.

v_call: TRBV12-3/TRBV12-4; clone_size: -; cdr3_aa: ASSPPPGGGTGELF
v_call: TRBV7-9; clone_size: -; cdr3_aa: ASSSRDSRDEKLF
v_call: TRBV4-3; clone_size: many; cdr3_aa: ASSQDLNRGLAKNIQY
v_call: TRBV7-9; clone_size: many; cdr3_aa: ASSSNDRDSTYT
v_call: TRBV7-9; clone_size: many; cdr3_aa: ASSSDRGLEAF
v_call: TRBV19; clone_size: few; cdr3_aa: ASSILAGNYEQY
v_call: TRBV4-3; clone_size: many; cdr3_aa: ASSPRPKGNTEAF
v_call: TRBV5-6; clone_size: -; cdr3_aa: ASSPRLMNTEAF
v_call: TRBV29-1; clone_size: many; cdr3_aa: SVVGQNGEQF
v_call: TRBV9; clone_size: many; cdr3_aa: ASSVRGSPPDTQY
v_call: TRBV7-6; clone_size: -; cdr3_aa: ASSLEPPSSGILSYEQY
v_call: TRBV10-3; clone_size: few; cdr3_aa: AISEPEIDRAPNYGYT
v_call: TRBV28; clone_size: few; cdr3_aa: ASSLGSRDWGDGEQY
v_call: TRBV2; clone_size: -; cdr3_aa: ASSESPAGPETQY
v_call: TRBV6-5; clone_size: once; cdr3_aa: ASSYGERYSGANVLT